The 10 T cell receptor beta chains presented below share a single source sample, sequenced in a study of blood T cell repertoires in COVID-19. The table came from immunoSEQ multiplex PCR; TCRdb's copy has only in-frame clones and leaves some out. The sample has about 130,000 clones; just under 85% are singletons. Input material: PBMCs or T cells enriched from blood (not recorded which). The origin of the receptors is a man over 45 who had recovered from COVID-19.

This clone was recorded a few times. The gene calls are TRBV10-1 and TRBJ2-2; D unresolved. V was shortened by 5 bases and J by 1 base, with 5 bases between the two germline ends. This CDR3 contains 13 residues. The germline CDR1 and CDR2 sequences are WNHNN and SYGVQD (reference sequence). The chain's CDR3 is CASSLRNTGELFF. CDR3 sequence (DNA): TGCGCCAGCAGTCTAAGGAACACCGGGGAGCTGTTTTTT.

For the CDR3, the DNA is TGTGCCAGCAGCTTATCCGGGAGGCAGCCCCAGCATTTT. The encoded protein is CASSLSGRQPQHF. The chain combines TRBV7-2 with TRBJ1-5, with D hard to call. The CDR3 loop spans 13 amino acids. CDR1 is SGHTA and CDR2 is FQGNSA in the germline V gene. The ends were cut back, 2 bases at V and 7 bases at J, with 9 bases in the middle.

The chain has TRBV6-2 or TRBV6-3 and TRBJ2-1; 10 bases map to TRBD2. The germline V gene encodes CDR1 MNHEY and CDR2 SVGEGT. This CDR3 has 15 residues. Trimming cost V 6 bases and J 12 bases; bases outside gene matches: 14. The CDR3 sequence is CASSPLAGALRGQFF. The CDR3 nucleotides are TGTGCCAGCAGCCCCCTAGCGGGGGCGTTAAGGGGGCAGTTCTTC.

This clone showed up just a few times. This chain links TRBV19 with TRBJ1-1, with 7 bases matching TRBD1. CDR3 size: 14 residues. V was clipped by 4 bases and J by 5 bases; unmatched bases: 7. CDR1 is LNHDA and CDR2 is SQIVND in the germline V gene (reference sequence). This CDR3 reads CASSKNIQGTEAFF. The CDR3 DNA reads TGTGCCAGTAGTAAAAACATACAGGGGACTGAAGCTTTCTTT. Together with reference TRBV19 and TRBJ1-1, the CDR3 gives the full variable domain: DGGITQSPKYLFRKEGQNVTLSCEQNLNHDAMYWYRQDPGQGLRLIYYSQIVNDFQKGDIAEGYSVSREKKESFPLTVTSAQKNPTAFYLCASSKNIQGTEAFFGQGTRLTVV.

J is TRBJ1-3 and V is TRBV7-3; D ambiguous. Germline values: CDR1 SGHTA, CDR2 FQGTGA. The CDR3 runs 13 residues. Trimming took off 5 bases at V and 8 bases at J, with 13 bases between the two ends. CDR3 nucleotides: TGTGCCAGCAGCCCCATAGCCGGAGACACCATATATTTT. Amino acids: CASSPIAGDTIYF.

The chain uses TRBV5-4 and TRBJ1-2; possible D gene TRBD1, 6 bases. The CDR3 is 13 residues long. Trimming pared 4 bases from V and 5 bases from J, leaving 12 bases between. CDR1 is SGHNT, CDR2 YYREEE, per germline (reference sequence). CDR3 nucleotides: TGTGCCAGCAGCAACGACAGGTTTTATGGCTACACCTTC. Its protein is CASSNDRFYGYTF. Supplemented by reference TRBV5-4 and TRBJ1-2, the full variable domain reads ETGVTQSPTHLIKTRGQQVTLRCSSQSGHNTVSWYQQALGQGPQFIFQYYREEENGRGNFPPRFSGLQFPNYSSELNVNALELDDSALYLCASSNDRFYGYTFGSGTRLTVV.

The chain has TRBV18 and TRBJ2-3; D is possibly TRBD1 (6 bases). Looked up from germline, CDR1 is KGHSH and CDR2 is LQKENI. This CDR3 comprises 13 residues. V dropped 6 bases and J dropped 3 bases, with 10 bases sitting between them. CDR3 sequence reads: CASSPTGTDTQYF. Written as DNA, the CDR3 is TGTGCCAGCTCCCCCACAGGGACAGATACGCAGTATTTT. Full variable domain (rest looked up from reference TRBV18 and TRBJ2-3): NAGVMQNPRHLVRRRGQEARLRCSPMKGHSHVYWYRQLPEEGLKFMVYLQKENIIDESGMPKERFSAEFPKEGPSILRIQQVVRGDSAAYFCASSPTGTDTQYFGPGTRLTVL.

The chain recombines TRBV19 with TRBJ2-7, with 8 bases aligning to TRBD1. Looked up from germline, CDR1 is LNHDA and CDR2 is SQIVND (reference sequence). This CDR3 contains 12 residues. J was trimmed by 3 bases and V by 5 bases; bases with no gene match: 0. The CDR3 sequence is CASSGTGYEQYF. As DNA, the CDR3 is TGTGCCAGTAGTGGGACAGGCTACGAGCAGTACTTC.

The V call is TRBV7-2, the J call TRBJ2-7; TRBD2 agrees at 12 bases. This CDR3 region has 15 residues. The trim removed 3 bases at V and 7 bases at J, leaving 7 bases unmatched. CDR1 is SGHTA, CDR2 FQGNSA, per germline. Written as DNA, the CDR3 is TGTGCCAGCAGCTTGTCACTAGCGGGGGGCAGGGAGCAGTACTTC. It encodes CASSLSLAGGREQYF.

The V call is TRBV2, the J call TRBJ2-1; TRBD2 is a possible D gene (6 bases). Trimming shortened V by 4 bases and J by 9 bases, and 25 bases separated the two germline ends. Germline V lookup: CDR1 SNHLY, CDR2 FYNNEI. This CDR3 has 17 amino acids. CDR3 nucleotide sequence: TGTGCCAGCAGTGTAGGGGAAGTAGCGGTGCGGAGGGGTGAGCAGTTCTTC. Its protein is CASSVGEVAVRRGEQFF.